This note documents a single T cell receptor beta chain sequence. In the authors' methods: Estimation of nucleated cell counts was performed using reference gene primer amplification. Data came from immunoSEQ multiplex PCR; TCRdb stores just in-frame clones and leaves some out. The V and J calls and clone size come from that table; D and trimming were worked out from the DNA. The profile shows roughly 170,000 clones, 80% to 90% of them singletons. This specimen belongs to a study of blood T cell repertoires in COVID-19. Background on the study: COVID-19 samples collected from the United States, Italy and Spain covered acute and convalescent phases. PBMCs, B-cell-depleted T cells, or T cells provided the cDNA or gDNA that made up the material.

This CDR3 contains 17 residues. V lost 4 bases to trimming and J lost 0 bases; unmatched junction nucleotides: 11. Germline V gene lookup returns CDR1 KGHSH and CDR2 LQKENI. The sample consisted of peripheral blood. The receptor was isolated from a man aged 40-49 years who had recovered from COVID-19. This rearrangement joins TRBV18 to TRBJ2-5; TRBD1 matches at 7 bases. The CDR3 DNA reads TGTGCCAGCTCACGTTCGCCGGGACAGATATACCAAGAGACCCAGTACTTC. Translation gives CASSRSPGQIYQETQYF.